This T cell receptor (beta chain) comes out of a study of T cell responses to AZD1222 COVID-19 vaccine. General observations from the study: Baseline seropositivity characterized only 5 to 7 AZD1222 recipients. It should be noted that donors were predominantly white British and more often female, and clonal diversity was possibly underestimated.

Comment on this clone: Its antigen is not identified.

The protocol was immunoSEQ multiplex PCR, while the TCRdb copy is restricted to in-frame clones and leaves out a portion. The data contain over 110,000 clones, 90% of them singletons. The CDR3 is 19 amino acids. Germline lookup yields CDR1 KGHSH and CDR2 LQKENI. V dropped 0 bases and J dropped 2; count of bases not matched to a gene: 6. Sequenced here: peripheral blood, sampled 28 days after the second AZD1222 dose. The chain employs TRBV18 and TRBJ2-3, with 15 bases that match TRBD2. The TCR was taken from an adult who received the AZD1222 COVID-19 vaccine. Here the CDR3 DNA reads TGTGCCAGCTCACCACCGGGACTAGCGGGAGGAGGGCCCACAGATACGCAGTATTTT. Its protein product is CASSPPGLAGGGPTDTQYF.